This note documents a single T cell receptor beta chain sequence. The antigen it binds to is not known. Qualities for individual bases were not recorded, and no much larger clone is one base off. The junction carries 20 bases between V and J, which are trimmed by 7 bases and 7 bases respectively. The CDR3 covers 14 residues, taking in both the cysteine and the phenylalanine. The read is trimmed to its CDR3 DNA, 42 bases read in frame from base 1. In the germline V gene, CDR1 corresponds to KGHSH and CDR2 to LQKENI. The sample is drawn from a study of blood T cells in healthy people across ages (dated by TCRdb to between 2014 and 2017). About the full investigation: In model experiments, template switching captured about one uniquely barcoded TCR beta cDNA molecule for every two T cells. To track age-related changes in TCR beta repertoire diversity, the study relied on deep sequencing normalized with unique cDNA molecular identifiers. Donors were grouped into four age groups: young (average roughly 15 years), middle-aged (roughly 38), aged (around 60) and long-lived (approximately 78). Two additional independent replicas of 1 million unique cDNA reads from the same blood draw were analyzed for two donors (one aged 18 to 29 and one aged 80 or older). General conclusions and limits of the study: Since profiling was done on bulk unsorted PBMCs, naive and antigen-experienced compartments could not be conclusively compared. Compared with the aged group, the long-lived group had more naive CD4+ T cells, fewer expanded clones and increased TCR diversity, suggesting age selection. Because the CMV infection status of the donors was unknown, age-related changes in expanded clonotypes may potentially have been confounded. Total diversity estimates from one million sequenced T cells were considered lower bounds and underestimates. A strong correlation was found between observed TCR beta diversity and the percentage of naive T cells measured by flow cytometry. Observed TCR beta diversity per million T cells fell roughly linearly with age, and a significant reduction was already apparent by age roughly 40.

Donors were around 37 systemically healthy Caucasian individuals from Russia aged roughly 6 to 90 years. Roughly 10 milliliters of peripheral blood were drawn from each donor into EDTA-treated Vacutainer tubes. Ficoll-Paque density-gradient centrifugation was used to isolate PBMCs, with at least 6.5 million per sample. Total RNA, at least 6 micrograms per sample, was extracted from PBMCs with Trizol reagent. The percentages of naive CD45RAhigh/CD27high T cells were determined by flow cytometry on a PBMC aliquot from every donor. Receptor libraries were prepared by 5' RACE. Sequencing took place on an Illumina HiSeq 2500. The second PCR ran for roughly 7 to 11 cycles and used a J-beta primer mix along with a sample-barcoded 5' primer. Each TCR beta cDNA molecule received a unique molecular identifier from a template-switch 5' adaptor carrying 12 random nucleotides. At least 2.5 million CDR3-containing paired-end reads were obtained from each sample. First-strand cDNA synthesis was performed from all RNA using the Mint cDNA synthesis kit, with priming by a TRBC-specific oligonucleotide. Following uracil-DNA glycosylase treatment, all cDNA underwent a first 18-cycle PCR with the universal primers M1SS and BC2_uni_R. The authors' pipeline ran thus. For normalization, 1 million high-quality reads, each with a distinct molecular identifier, were randomly selected from each sample. Reads with shared molecular identifiers were discarded instead of being binned into consensus sequences. MiTCR, with a Q25 quality threshold and the strictest error-elimination algorithm, was used for CDR3 identification, clonotype clustering and error correction. A nonparametric unseen species model using Euler transformation provided a lower-bound estimate of total TCR beta diversity. TCRdb reprocessing: public reads trimmed at Q25 with fastp, clones called with MiXCR, in-frame beta chains kept. Rows matching on CDR3 protein sequence are summarized as one entry with the most common DNA and genes. TCRdb, not the authors, supplied the V and J calls. The sample records about 800,000 distinct CDR3 sequences, roughly 25% of which are singletons. The ten top clones hold more than 3% of the sample.

These data also featured in a second study, about T cells of mothers and their children. As the second publication notes: The donors were nine systemically healthy Caucasian individuals, made up of three mothers and their six children. cDNA synthesis used all of the extracted RNA, with roughly 1.6 ug of RNA in each 15 ul reaction. In the second PCR, the M1S primer introduced both the sample barcodes and 2-4 random nucleotides. Over 9.5 million TCR beta CDR3 reads were obtained for each mother, and millions of reads were obtained for each child. In both related and unrelated pairs, thymic selection shapes the output of TCR recombination in a similar way, with inherited differences having only a minor effect. Related mother-child pairs always showed normalized repertoire overlap that was slightly higher than in unrelated mother-child pairs, though the difference was never significant. No persistent microchimeric T cell clones were detected, at a sensitivity of roughly 99 clones per million clonotypes. The study used deep NGS to compare TCR beta repertoires of mothers and children, seeking features distinguishing related mother-child pairs from unrelated individuals. Mothers averaged approximately 41 +/- 4 years of age and children averaged roughly 12 +/- 4 years. Libraries were sequenced on Illumina HiSeq 2000 with 100+100 nt paired-end reads after adapter ligation with NEBNext reagents. Mother and child libraries were prepared a month apart and sequenced in separate runs to prevent cross-contamination. For each donor, between roughly 500,000 and 2,200,000 distinct TCR beta clonotypes were identified. Naive TCR beta clonotypes were estimated from low-frequency clonotypes matched to each donor's FACS-determined naive share, without sorting.

The material sequenced was blood. This clonotype originated in a boy younger than 18 in good health. The sequence links TRBV18 to TRBJ2-7, with a weak D call of TRBD1 (6 bases match). The nucleotide sequence reads as follows: TGTGCCAGCTTCCCCGGGCAGGGGAATAGGGAGCAGTACTTC. Translated, this gives CASFPGQGNREQYF.